This passage covers 14 T cell receptor beta chains from one sample sequenced in a study of T cells after yellow fever vaccination. Each CDR3 protein gets one entry after TCRdb re-called the 5' RACE reads with MiXCR. The repertoire holds 620,000 or so distinct CDR3 sequences, with about a sixth as singletons. Specimen: PBMCs, collected less than 6 days after the first yellow fever vaccination. The receptors were sampled from a man aged 18 to 30 who received the YFV17D yellow fever vaccine.

As concerns this clonotype: One junction end does not reproduce the germline sequence, and a read error may be involved. V gene TRBV7-9 combines with J gene TRBJ2-7; tentative D call: TRBD1 (5 bases). Germline CDR1 SEHNR, CDR2 FQNEAQ (reference sequence). The CDR3 length is 10 residues. The CDR3, as DNA: TGTGCCAGCAGCTTTACAGGAAGACACTTC. This sequence encodes CASSFTGRHF.

This clonotype occurred many times. V and J are TRBV12-3 or TRBV12-4 and TRBJ1-1, with D hard to call. This CDR3 is 15 amino acids long. The V and J ends lost 4 bases and 0 bases respectively, with 12 bases between them. CDR3 in DNA: TGTGCCAGCAGTTCCTCAGACATAATGAACACTGAAGCTTTCTTT. It translates to CASSSSDIMNTEAFF.

The rearrangement uses TRBV4-2 and TRBJ2-3; 13 bases align to TRBD2. The length of the CDR3 is 18 residues. Trimming at V came to 4 bases and at J to 0 bases, leaving 7 bases not matched to a gene. CDR1 is LGHNA and CDR2 is YNFKEQ in the germline V gene. The CDR3 protein is CASSRGGTSGASTDTQYF. In DNA form, the CDR3 reads TGTGCCAGCAGCCGGGGGGGGACTAGCGGGGCTAGCACAGATACGCAGTATTTT.

This chain's CDR3 is CAWSTISGNTIYF. CDR3 DNA sequence: TGTGCCTGGAGTACGATCTCTGGAAACACCATATATTTT. This chain joins TRBV30 and TRBJ1-3; D is undetermined. The germline V gene encodes CDR1 GTSNPN and CDR2 SVGIG (reference sequence). This CDR3 spans 13 amino acids. V lost 2 bases, J lost 0 bases, and 5 bases lay in between.

This clonotype showed up just a few times. This rearrangement joins TRBV7-3 to TRBJ2-2, with TRBD2 matching 8 bases. J was trimmed by 8 bases and V by 1 base; bases with no gene match: 12. This CDR3 comprises 17 residues. Germline loops: CDR1 SGHTA, CDR2 FQGTGA. The CDR3 region is CASSLRPSAGALGELFF. The CDR3 coding sequence is TGTGCCAGCAGCTTAAGGCCCTCAGCGGGGGCACTAGGGGAGCTGTTTTTT.

At least ten counts were recorded for this clonotype. V gene TRBV5-1 combines with J gene TRBJ2-5, with 11 nucleotides matching TRBD2. The ends lost 4 bases at V and 5 bases at J; junction bases unmatched: 4. Germline values: CDR1 SGHRS, CDR2 YFSETQ. The CDR3 consists of 14 residues. The CDR3 is CASSLSGGAETQYF. CDR3 DNA sequence: TGCGCCAGCAGCCTTAGCGGGGGGGCCGAGACCCAGTACTTC.

The CDR3 loop reads CATGRGWFGNEQFF. The CDR3 region has the DNA TGCGCCACCGGCCGAGGGTGGTTCGGCAATGAGCAGTTCTTC. The rearrangement links TRBV5-1 to TRBJ2-1; maybe TRBD2 (5 bases). This CDR3 is built from 14 residues. V lost 9 bases, J lost 6 bases, and 19 bases lay in between. Per the germline V gene, CDR1 is SGHRS and CDR2 is YFSETQ.

This clonotype was counted a few times. The chain couples TRBV28 to TRBJ2-5, with 9 bases that match TRBD1. The germline CDR1 and CDR2 sequences are MDHEN and SYDVKM. The CDR3 has 14 amino acids. V shed 6 bases and J 10 bases; nucleotides not matched to a gene: 12. The CDR3 DNA is TGTGCCAGCAGCCGAGGGACAGGGAAGGTTATCCAGTACTTC. Amino acid sequence: CASSRGTGKVIQYF.

There are a few counts of this clonotype. The gene calls are TRBV4-1 and TRBJ2-7, with 8 bases matching TRBD1. J lost 4 bases, V lost 0 bases, and 5 bases had no gene match. Germline CDR1 reads MGHRA; CDR2 reads YSYEKL. The CDR3 sequence is 15 residues long. CDR3 sequence: CASSQEAQGEYEQYV. The CDR3, as DNA: TGCGCCAGCAGCCAAGAAGCACAGGGGGAATACGAGCAGTACGTC.

The chain couples TRBV9 to TRBJ2-1, with 7 bases matching TRBD1. V trimming: 4 bases; J trimming: 8 bases; junction bases outside the gene matches: 9. Germline V gene data show CDR1 as SGDLS and CDR2 as YYNGEE. The CDR3 loop spans 14 amino acids. CDR3 in DNA: TGTGCCAGCAGCCCGAACAGGGGAGTCGATGAGCAGTTCTTC. It is translated as CASSPNRGVDEQFF.

This clonotype turned up a few times. The rearrangement links TRBV12-3 or TRBV12-4 to TRBJ2-5; D is perhaps TRBD1 or TRBD2 (5 bases each). The CDR3 loop spans 14 amino acids. Between the trimmed V and J ends, which lost 5 bases and 2 bases, there was a span of 12 bases. In nucleotides, the CDR3 is TGTGCCAGCAGTCTCTGGGGCGGGCAAGAGACCCAGTACTTC. This gives the protein CASSLWGGQETQYF.

The rearrangement joins TRBV12-3 or TRBV12-4 to TRBJ2-5; D is possibly TRBD1 (5 bases). The V end lost 5 bases, the J end lost 5 bases, and 18 bases lay between the germline ends. CDR3 size: 15 residues. The CDR3 is CASSPPPGHSETQYF. The CDR3 DNA reads TGTGCCAGCAGTCCCCCCCCAGGGCATTCGGAGACCCAGTACTTC.

This clonotype came up a few times. J is TRBJ2-7 and V is TRBV15; the D gene is possibly TRBD1 (6 bases). CDR1 LNHNV and CDR2 YYDKDF come from the germline V gene (reference sequence). The CDR3 totals 14 residues. Trimming took off 3 bases at V and 5 bases at J, with 14 bases between the two ends. CDR3 sequence: CATSSSGENHEQYF. The CDR3 bases are TGTGCCACCAGCAGCTCAGGGGAAAATCACGAGCAGTACTTC.

The chain combines TRBV12-3 or TRBV12-4 with TRBJ2-3, with 9 bases that match TRBD2. The CDR3 covers 15 residues. Germline trimming cut 7 bases from V and 4 bases from J; bases unmatched to any gene: 9. The CDR3 is CASTNLAGTADTQYF. For the CDR3, the DNA is TGTGCCAGCACCAACCTAGCGGGGACAGCAGATACGCAGTATTTT.